This T cell receptor (beta chain) was observed in a study of shared clonotypes between healthy human individuals. The CDR3 spans 14 residues. Trimming shortened V by 5 bases and J by 1 base, and 12 bases separated the two germline ends. Germline V gene data show CDR1 as SGHRS and CDR2 as YFSETQ. Sequenced by immunoSEQ multiplex PCR; TCRdb stores in-frame clones only, minus some. Of about 2,500,000 clones listed, around nine tenths are singletons. The sequence came from a man aged 18 to 29 in good health. Sequencing input: naive CD4+ T cells sorted from blood. Specified subset: CD45RA+ positively selected. The chain joins TRBV5-1 to TRBJ1-1; TRBD1 might be the D (5 bases). The CDR3 loop is CASRGEGTNTEAFF. The CDR3 coding sequence is TGCGCCAGCAGGGGCGAGGGGACGAACACTGAAGCTTTCTTT.